These T cell receptor beta chains were read from a single sample in a study of blood T cell repertoires in COVID-19. Measured with immunoSEQ multiplex PCR; TCRdb has only the in-frame clones, and not every one. The sample has under 250,000 clones; almost 85% are singletons. Sample: peripheral blood. Receptor source: a man aged 50-59 years with acute or convalescent COVID-19. The CDR3 runs from the conserved cysteine through the conserved F or W. Each record gives: CDR3 DNA, CDR3 protein, clone size, V gene, J gene, D gene. A D gene is named only where the DNA matches it firmly. The listing skips clone size in some rows; elsewhere it reads once, few, many or a size class.

TGTGCCAGCAGTGAGGGGCAGGTGAGGAGCTCCTATAATTCACCCCTCCACTTT,CASSEGQVRSSYNSPLHF,-,TRBV6-1,TRBJ1-6,-
TGTGCCAGCAGTTACTCGATTCGGACTGCTACTGAAGCTTTCTTT,CASSYSIRTATEAFF,few,TRBV6-2/TRBV6-3,TRBJ1-1,-
TGTGCCAGCAGCTCTTCCCCGGACAGATCCTACGAGCAGTACTTC,CASSSSPDRSYEQYF,-,TRBV7-2,TRBJ2-7,-
TGTGCCAGCAGCCAACCAGGGGGCTATACTGAAGCTTTCTTT,CASSQPGGYTEAFF,-,TRBV3-1/TRBV3-2,TRBJ1-1,TRBD1
TGTGCCAGCAGCACGGGGAACACTGAAGCTTTCTTT,CASSTGNTEAFF,-,TRBV9,TRBJ1-1,-
TGTGCCAGTAGTTTAACAGGGTACAATGAGCAGTTCTTC,CASSLTGYNEQFF,once,TRBV19,TRBJ2-1,-
TGTGCCAGCAGCGACGGGCAGCGGGGTCTTTACAATGAGCAGTTCTTC,CASSDGQRGLYNEQFF,-,TRBV7-3,TRBJ2-1,TRBD2
TGTGCCAGCAGAGAGGCCTTAGAGACCCAGTACTTC,CASREALETQYF,-,TRBV7-9,TRBJ2-5,-
TGTGCCAGCAGTTTCCTGCGGGGGGGGCTAGGGTACGAGCAGTACTTC,CASSFLRGGLGYEQYF,-,TRBV27,TRBJ2-7,TRBD2
TGTGCCAGCACTAGGACTGGCACAGATACGCAGTATTTT,CASTRTGTDTQYF,-,TRBV6-5,TRBJ2-3,-
TGTGCCAGCAGTTCGGGAATACATGAAAAACTGTTTTTT,CASSSGIHEKLFF,-,TRBV9,TRBJ1-4,-
TGTGCCAGCAGCGTGGACAGGGGACCGAATTCACCCCTCCACTTT,CASSVDRGPNSPLHF,-,TRBV7-3,TRBJ1-6,TRBD1
TGTGCCAGCACAAGGGGACAGGGAGGCTCTGGGGCCAACGTCCTGACTTTC,CASTRGQGGSGANVLTF,-,TRBV27,TRBJ2-6,TRBD1
TGTGCCAGCTACGGACAGAAAACTAGCACAGATACGCAGTATTTT,CASYGQKTSTDTQYF,once,TRBV6-5,TRBJ2-3,-
TGTGCCAGCAGCCACCTCGGACAGGGTGAAGAGACCCAGTACTTC,CASSHLGQGEETQYF,-,TRBV3-1/TRBV3-2,TRBJ2-5,TRBD1
TGTGCCAGCAGCCAAGAACAGGGGGACAATCAGCCCCAGCATTTT,CASSQEQGDNQPQHF,-,TRBV3-1/TRBV3-2,TRBJ1-5,TRBD1
TGTGCCAGTCTCAGGGAAGGCAACACTGAAGCTTTCTTT,CASLREGNTEAFF,once,TRBV7-9,TRBJ1-1,-
TGTGCCAGCTCACCATCCGGTATTCAGGCTCATGAAGCTTTCTTT,CASSPSGIQAHEAFF,-,TRBV18,TRBJ1-1,-
TGTGCCACCAGTGAGCCGGACTCCGGGCCCAATCAGCCCCAGCATTTT,CATSEPDSGPNQPQHF,-,TRBV24-1,TRBJ1-5,-
TGTGCCAGCAGCCAACAGGGAAATAACTATGGCTACACCTTC,CASSQQGNNYGYTF,few,TRBV11-3,TRBJ1-2,-
TGTGCCAGCTCACTGACCAGTCCCTCGAAAACTAGCGGGAGAGGAGACAATGAGCAGTTCTTC,CASSLTSPSKTSGRGDNEQFF,-,TRBV18,TRBJ2-1,TRBD2